This T cell receptor (beta chain) was documented in a study of beta chain features in type 1 diabetes. Whole-study findings and limits: Patients with type 1 diabetes showed fewer VDJ junction insertions and more deletions.

All of the isolated RNA was reverse transcribed, so expressed TCRB transcripts were sequenced. Sequenced naive, central memory and regulatory T cell samples produced an average of around 3.8 million reads. Sequenced by immunoSEQ multiplex PCR; TCRdb stores in-frame clones only, minus some. The sample contains about 350,000 clones, around 20% of which appear only once. V lost 3 bases, J lost 5 bases, and 9 bases lay in between. CDR1 is SGDLS, CDR2 YYNGEE, per germline. CDR3 length equals 13 residues. This clone occurred a few times. Its antigen is not known. V gene TRBV9 combines with J gene TRBJ2-4; perhaps TRBD1 as D (5 bases). Sequenced material: naive CD4+ T cells from blood. The clonotype originates from a woman under 30 in good health. This CDR3 reads CASSDGAQNIQYF. The DNA of the CDR3 is TGTGCCAGCAGCGATGGGGCCCAAAACATTCAGTACTTC.